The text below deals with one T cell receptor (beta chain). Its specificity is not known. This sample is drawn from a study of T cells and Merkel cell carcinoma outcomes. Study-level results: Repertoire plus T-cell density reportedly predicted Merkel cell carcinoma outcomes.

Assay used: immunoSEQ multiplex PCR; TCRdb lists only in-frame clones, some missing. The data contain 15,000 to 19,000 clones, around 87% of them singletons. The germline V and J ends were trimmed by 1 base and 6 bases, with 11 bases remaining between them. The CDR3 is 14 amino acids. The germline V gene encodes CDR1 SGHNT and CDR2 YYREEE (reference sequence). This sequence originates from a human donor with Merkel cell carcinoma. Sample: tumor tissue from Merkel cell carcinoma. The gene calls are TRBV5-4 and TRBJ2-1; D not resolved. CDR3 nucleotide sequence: TGTGCCAGCAGCTTGTTCGGTTTCCGCAATGAGCAGTTCTTC. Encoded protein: CASSLFGFRNEQFF. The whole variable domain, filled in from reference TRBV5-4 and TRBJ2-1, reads ETGVTQSPTHLIKTRGQQVTLRCSSQSGHNTVSWYQQALGQGPQFIFQYYREEENGRGNFPPRFSGLQFPNYSSELNVNALELDDSALYLCASSLFGFRNEQFFGPGTRLTVL.